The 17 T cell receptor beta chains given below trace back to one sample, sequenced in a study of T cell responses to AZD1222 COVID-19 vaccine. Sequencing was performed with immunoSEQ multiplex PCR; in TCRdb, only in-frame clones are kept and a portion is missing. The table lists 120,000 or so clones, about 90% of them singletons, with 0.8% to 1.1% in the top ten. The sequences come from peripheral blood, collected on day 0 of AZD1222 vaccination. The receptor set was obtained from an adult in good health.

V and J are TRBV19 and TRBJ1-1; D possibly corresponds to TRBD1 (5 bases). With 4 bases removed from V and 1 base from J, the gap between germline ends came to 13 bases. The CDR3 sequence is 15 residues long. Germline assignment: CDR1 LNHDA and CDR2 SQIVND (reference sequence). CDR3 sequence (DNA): TGTGCCAGTAGTACTCCAGACAGATGGAACACTGAAGCTTTCTTT. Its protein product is CASSTPDRWNTEAFF. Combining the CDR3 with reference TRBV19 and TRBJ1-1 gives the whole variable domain DGGITQSPKYLFRKEGQNVTLSCEQNLNHDAMYWYRQDPGQGLRLIYYSQIVNDFQKGDIAEGYSVSREKKESFPLTVTSAQKNPTAFYLCASSTPDRWNTEAFFGQGTRLTVV.

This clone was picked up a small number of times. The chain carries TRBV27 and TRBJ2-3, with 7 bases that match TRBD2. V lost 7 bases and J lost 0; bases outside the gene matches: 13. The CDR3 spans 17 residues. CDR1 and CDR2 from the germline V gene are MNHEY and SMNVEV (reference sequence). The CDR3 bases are TGTGCCAGCACCCCAAAGATCGGACTAGTTAGCACAGATACGCAGTATTTT. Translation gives CASTPKIGLVSTDTQYF.

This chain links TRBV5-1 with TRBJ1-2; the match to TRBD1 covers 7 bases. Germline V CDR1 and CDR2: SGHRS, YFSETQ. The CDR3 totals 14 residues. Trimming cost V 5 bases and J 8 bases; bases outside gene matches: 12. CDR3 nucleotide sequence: TGCGCCAGCAGGCCCGGGACAGTGATTAGCGGCTACACCTTC. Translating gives CASRPGTVISGYTF.

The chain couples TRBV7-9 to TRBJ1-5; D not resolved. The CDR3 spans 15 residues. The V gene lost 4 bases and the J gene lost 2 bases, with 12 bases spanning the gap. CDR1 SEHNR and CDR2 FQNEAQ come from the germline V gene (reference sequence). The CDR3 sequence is CASSSLAGGNQPQHF. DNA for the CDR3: TGTGCCAGCAGCTCCCTCGCGGGTGGCAATCAGCCCCAGCATTTT.

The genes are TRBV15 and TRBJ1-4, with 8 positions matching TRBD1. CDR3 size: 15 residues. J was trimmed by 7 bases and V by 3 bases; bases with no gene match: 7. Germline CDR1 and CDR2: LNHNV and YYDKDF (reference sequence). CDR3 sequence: CATSSRGQVGEKLFF. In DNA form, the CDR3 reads TGTGCCACCAGCAGCAGGGGGCAGGTTGGTGAAAAACTGTTTTTT.

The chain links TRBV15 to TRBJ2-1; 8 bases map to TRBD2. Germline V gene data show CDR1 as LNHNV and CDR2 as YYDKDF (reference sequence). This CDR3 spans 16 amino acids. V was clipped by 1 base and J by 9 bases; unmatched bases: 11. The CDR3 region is CATSRGGVAGRSEQFF. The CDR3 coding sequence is TGTGCCACCAGCAGAGGTGGGGTAGCGGGGAGGAGTGAGCAGTTCTTC.

As DNA, the CDR3 is TGTGCCAGCAGATGGGACAGCAACACCGGGGAGCTGTTTTTT. Protein sequence: CASRWDSNTGELFF. The gene calls are TRBV2 and TRBJ2-2, with 7 bases fitting TRBD1. Germline V gene lookup returns CDR1 SNHLY and CDR2 FYNNEI. This CDR3 region has 14 residues. The J segment lost 2 bases and the V segment lost 6 bases, leaving 3 bases of the junction unmatched.

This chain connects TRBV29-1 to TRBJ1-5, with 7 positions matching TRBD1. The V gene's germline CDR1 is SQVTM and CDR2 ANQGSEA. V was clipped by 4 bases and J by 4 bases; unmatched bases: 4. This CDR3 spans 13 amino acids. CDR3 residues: CSVADRINQPQHF. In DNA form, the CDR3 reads TGCAGCGTTGCGGACAGGATTAATCAGCCCCAGCATTTT.

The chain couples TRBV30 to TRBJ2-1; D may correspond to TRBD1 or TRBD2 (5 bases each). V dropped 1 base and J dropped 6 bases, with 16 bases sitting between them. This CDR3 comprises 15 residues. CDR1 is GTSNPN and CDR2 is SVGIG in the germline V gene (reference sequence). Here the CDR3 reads CAWSGGGLAGNEQFF. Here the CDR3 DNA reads TGTGCCTGGAGTGGGGGCGGTTTGGCGGGCAATGAGCAGTTCTTC.

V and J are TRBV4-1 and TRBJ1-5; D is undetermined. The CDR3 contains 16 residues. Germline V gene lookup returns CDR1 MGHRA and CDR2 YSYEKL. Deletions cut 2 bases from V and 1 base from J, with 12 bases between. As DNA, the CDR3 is TGCGCCAGCAGCCAAACACAGATCACGAGCAATCAGCCCCAGCATTTT. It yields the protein CASSQTQITSNQPQHF.

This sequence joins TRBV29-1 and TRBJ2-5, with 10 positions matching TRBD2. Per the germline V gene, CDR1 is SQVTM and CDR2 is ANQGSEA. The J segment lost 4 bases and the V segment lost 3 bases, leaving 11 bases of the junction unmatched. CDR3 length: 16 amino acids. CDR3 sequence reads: CSVEPSGRASRETQYF. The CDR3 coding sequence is TGCAGCGTTGAGCCCAGCGGGAGGGCCTCACGAGAGACCCAGTACTTC.

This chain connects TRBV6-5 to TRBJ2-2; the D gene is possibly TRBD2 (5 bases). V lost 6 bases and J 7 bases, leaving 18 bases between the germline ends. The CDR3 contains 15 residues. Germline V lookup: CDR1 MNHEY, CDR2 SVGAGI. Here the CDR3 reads CASRTPGYNGGELFF. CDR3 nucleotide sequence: TGTGCCAGCAGGACTCCGGGGTACAATGGCGGGGAGCTGTTTTTT.

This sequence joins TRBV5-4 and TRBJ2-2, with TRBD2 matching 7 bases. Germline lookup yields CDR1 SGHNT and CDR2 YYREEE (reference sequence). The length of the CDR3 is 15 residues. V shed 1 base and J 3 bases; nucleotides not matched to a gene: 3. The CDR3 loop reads CASSLLREHTGELFF. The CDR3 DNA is TGTGCCAGCAGCTTGCTGCGGGAGCACACCGGGGAGCTGTTTTTT.

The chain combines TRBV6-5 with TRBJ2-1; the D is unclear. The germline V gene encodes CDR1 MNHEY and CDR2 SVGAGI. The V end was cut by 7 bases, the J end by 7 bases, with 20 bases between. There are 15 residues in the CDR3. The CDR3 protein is CASIRSPLAGNEQFF. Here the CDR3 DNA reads TGTGCCAGCATCAGGTCTCCCCTCGCTGGAAATGAGCAGTTCTTC.

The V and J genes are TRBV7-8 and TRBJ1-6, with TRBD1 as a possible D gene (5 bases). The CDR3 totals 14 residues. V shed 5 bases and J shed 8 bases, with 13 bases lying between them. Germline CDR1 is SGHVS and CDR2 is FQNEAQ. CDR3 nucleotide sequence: TGTGCCAGCAGCCCGACAGTCCCGGATTCACCCCTCCACTTT. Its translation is CASSPTVPDSPLHF.

This CDR3 is CASSLGTVSGYTF. Written as DNA, the CDR3 is TGTGCCAGCAGCTTAGGGACAGTATCAGGCTACACCTTC. The chain carries TRBV7-8 and TRBJ1-2; the D gene is possibly TRBD1 (6 bases). V lost 1 base and J lost 8, with 11 bases in between. The CDR3 loop spans 13 amino acids. The germline gives CDR1 SGHVS, CDR2 FQNEAQ.

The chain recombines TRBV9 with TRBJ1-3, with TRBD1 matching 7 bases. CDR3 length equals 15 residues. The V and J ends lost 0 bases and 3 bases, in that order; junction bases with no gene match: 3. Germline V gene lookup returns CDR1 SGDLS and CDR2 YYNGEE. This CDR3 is CASSVEGADGNTIYF. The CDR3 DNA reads TGTGCCAGCAGCGTAGAGGGGGCCGATGGAAACACCATATATTTT. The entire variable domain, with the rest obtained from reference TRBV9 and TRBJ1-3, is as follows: DSGVTQTPKHLITATGQRVTLRCSPRSGDLSVYWYQQSLDQGLQFLIQYYNGEERAKGNILERFSAQQFPDLHSELNLSSLELGDSALYFCASSVEGADGNTIYFGEGSWLTVV.